Shown below are 22 T cell receptor beta chains from a single sample sequenced in a study of vaccination effects on CD4 cells after COVID-19. The antigens for these receptors are not known. Viral peptide pool expansion of antigen-specific CD4+ T cells preceded sequencing in the ViraFEST assay. Having been cultured for less than 12 days, the cells underwent CD4+ T cell isolation. Nucleocapsid antibody tests were negative, and the vaccine recipients had no prior SARS-CoV-2 infection. The data were produced by immunoSEQ multiplex PCR, yet TCRdb's version contains in-frame clones alone and is incomplete. The repertoire includes fewer than 85,000 clones, around 76% of them detected once, and 10% to 13% sits in the top ten. This specimen consisted of CD4+ T cells from PBMCs cultured with SARS-CoV-2 spike peptides, obtained before COVID-19 vaccination. The source of these receptors is a human donor who received a COVID-19 vaccine.

This rearrangement joins TRBV5-1 to TRBJ1-5, with D hard to call. The CDR3 runs 13 residues. V lost 2 bases and J lost 1, with 4 bases in between. Germline CDR1 is SGHRS and CDR2 is YFSETQ. CDR3 DNA: TGCGCCAGCAGCTTAACGAGCAATCAGCCCCAGCATTTT. This sequence encodes CASSLTSNQPQHF. Drawing the rest from reference TRBV5-1 and TRBJ1-5, the complete variable domain is KAGVTQTPRYLIKTRGQQVTLSCSPISGHRSVSWYQQTPGQGLQFLFEYFSETQRNKGNFPGRFSGRQFSNSRSEMNVSTLELGDSALYLCASSLTSNQPQHFGDGTRLSIL.

This sequence joins TRBV6-2 or TRBV6-3 and TRBJ1-1; TRBD1 matches 10 bases. V trimming: 0 bases; J trimming: 9 bases; junction bases outside the gene matches: 7. This CDR3 has 15 residues. The germline V gene has CDR1 MNHEY and CDR2 SVGEGT. The CDR3 DNA is TGTGCCAGCAGTTACTCCACAGACAGGGGGCAGAAAGCTTTCTTT. It yields the protein CASSYSTDRGQKAFF.

The genes are TRBV5-1 and TRBJ1-2; possible D gene TRBD1, 5 bases. In germline, CDR1 is SGHRS, CDR2 YFSETQ. The CDR3 sequence is 17 residues long. V dropped 0 bases and J dropped 4 bases, with 19 bases sitting between them. DNA for the CDR3: TGCGCCAGCAGCTTGGGGACCGGGGGGTCGTCCGGCTATGGCTACACCTTC. Amino acids: CASSLGTGGSSGYGYTF.

The CDR3, as DNA: TGTGCCAGTAGTGGAGGACTAGCGGGGGGCCTTGGGGCCAACGTCCTGACTTTC. It translates to CASSGGLAGGLGANVLTF. The V gene is TRBV19, the J gene TRBJ2-6; 14 bases fit TRBD2. With V trimmed by 5 bases and J by 3 bases, 6 bases remained unmatched. This CDR3 is built from 18 residues. The germline CDR1 and CDR2 sequences are LNHDA and SQIVND (reference sequence).

The chain couples TRBV18 to TRBJ2-1; D gene uncertain. Trimming shortened V by 5 bases and J by 5 bases, and 10 bases separated the two germline ends. CDR1 and CDR2 (germline): KGHSH, LQKENI. The CDR3 is 13 residues long. CDR3: CASSDTRNNEQFF. In nucleotides, the CDR3 is TGTGCCAGCTCAGACACACGAAACAATGAGCAGTTCTTC.

This chain joins TRBV7-2 and TRBJ2-3, with TRBD2 matching over 11 bases. Per the germline V gene, CDR1 is SGHTA and CDR2 is FQGNSA. The CDR3 runs 17 residues. Trimming took 1 base from V and 2 from J; bases not matched to a gene: 5. The CDR3 DNA follows: TGTGCCAGCAGCTTAGAGCGACTAGCGGGGACCACAGATACGCAGTATTTT. It specifies CASSLERLAGTTDTQYF.

This chain joins TRBV18 and TRBJ1-1; D perhaps matches TRBD1 (6 bases). Germline loops: CDR1 KGHSH, CDR2 LQKENI. CDR3 length: 15 residues. Trimming removed 2 bases at V and 0 bases at J, with 10 bases between. The CDR3 bases are TGTGCCAGCTCACCAGGGCAGGGGCTGAACACTGAAGCTTTCTTT. As protein: CASSPGQGLNTEAFF.

Only a few counts were recorded for this clone. V is TRBV24-1 and J is TRBJ2-6; no firm D call. Germline V gives CDR1 KGHDR, CDR2 SFDVKD. The CDR3 length is 13 residues. V was trimmed by 4 bases and J by 1 base, leaving 1 base between them. The CDR3 spells CATSESGANVLTF. CDR3 bases: TGTGCCACCAGTGAATCTGGGGCCAACGTCCTGACTTTC.

The rearrangement links TRBV4-1 to TRBJ1-1, with D perhaps TRBD1 (5 bases). CDR1 is MGHRA, CDR2 YSYEKL, per germline. CDR3 length: 16 residues. The V and J ends lost 2 bases and 1 base respectively, with 14 bases between them. CDR3 region: CASSQIAQGSNTEAFF. The CDR3 DNA follows: TGCGCCAGCAGCCAAATAGCCCAGGGATCGAACACTGAAGCTTTCTTT.

V usage is TRBV7-8 and J usage is TRBJ2-6; tentatively, D is TRBD1 (5 bases). Trimming removed 5 bases at V and 15 bases at J, with 14 bases between. This CDR3 comprises 12 residues. Per the germline V gene, CDR1 is SGHVS and CDR2 is FQNEAQ. CDR3 protein: CASSHGRTTLTF. CDR3 nucleotides: TGTGCCAGCAGCCACGGACGGACAACCCTGACTTTC.

This clone was observed a handful of times. The chain uses TRBV30 and TRBJ1-1, with TRBD1 as a possible D gene (5 bases). CDR3 length: 15 residues. The V gene lost 2 bases and the J gene lost 1 base, with 14 bases spanning the gap. CDR1 GTSNPN and CDR2 SVGIG come from the germline V gene (reference sequence). CDR3 loop: CAWSLLGGGNTEAFF. DNA for the CDR3: TGTGCCTGGAGTCTCCTTGGGGGGGGGAACACTGAAGCTTTCTTT.

CDR3 in DNA: TGTGCCAGCAGCCGACAGGGAAACTGGAGTCAGCCCCAGCATTTT. It is translated as CASSRQGNWSQPQHF. The chain couples TRBV5-6 to TRBJ1-5, with TRBD1 matching 7 bases. CDR1 SGHDT and CDR2 YYEEEE come from the germline V gene. The CDR3 sequence is 15 residues long. After removal of 4 bases from V and 6 bases from J, the junction contained 10 bases not matched to a gene.

The genes are TRBV2 and TRBJ1-1, with TRBD1 matching 8 bases. CDR3 length: 13 amino acids. CDR1 and CDR2 from the germline V gene are SNHLY and FYNNEI. The J segment lost 4 bases and the V segment lost 10 bases, leaving 8 bases of the junction unmatched. The CDR3 region is CATLQGAGTEAFF. CDR3 sequence (DNA): TGTGCCACCTTGCAGGGGGCCGGCACTGAAGCTTTCTTT.

V and J are TRBV14 and TRBJ2-7; D is uncertain. The ends were cut back, 0 bases at V and 0 bases at J, with 12 bases in the middle. The CDR3 is 16 residues long. The germline CDR1 and CDR2 sequences are SGHDN and FVKESK. The CDR3 protein is CASSQDPRTASYEQYV. For the CDR3, the DNA is TGTGCCAGCAGCCAAGATCCCCGGACGGCCTCCTACGAGCAGTACGTC.

The chain links TRBV11-3 to TRBJ2-2; D gene uncertain. The germline gives CDR1 SGHNT, CDR2 YENEEA. Trimming took off 1 base at V and 7 bases at J, with 7 bases between the two ends. This CDR3 has 13 residues. The CDR3 loop is CASSLASLGELFF. The DNA of the CDR3 is TGTGCCAGCAGCTTAGCTTCGCTCGGGGAGCTGTTTTTT.

This clone was found once. This chain uses TRBV11-3 with TRBJ2-3; TRBD2 might be the D (5 bases). The CDR3 covers 17 residues. V shed 1 base and J shed 4 bases, with 18 bases lying between them. Germline V lookup: CDR1 SGHNT, CDR2 YENEEA. CDR3 sequence reads: CASSLGYGPLSADTQYF. CDR3 DNA: TGTGCCAGCAGCTTAGGATACGGTCCCCTTAGCGCAGATACGCAGTATTTT. The entire variable domain, with the rest obtained from reference TRBV11-3 and TRBJ2-3, is as follows: EAGVVQSPRYKIIEKKQPVAFWCNPISGHNTLYWYLQNLGQGPELLIRYENEEAVDDSQLPKDRFSAERLKGVDSTLKIQPAELGDSAVYLCASSLGYGPLSADTQYFGPGTRLTVL.

The chain employs TRBV6-5 and TRBJ2-7; 9 bases align to TRBD1. Trimming at V came to 4 bases and at J to 2 bases, leaving 3 bases not matched to a gene. The CDR3 loop spans 14 amino acids. Germline V gives CDR1 MNHEY, CDR2 SVGAGI. In DNA form, the CDR3 reads TGTGCCAGCAGTTTCGGACAGGGGACCTACGAGCAGTACGTC. This translates into CASSFGQGTYEQYV.

The chain has TRBV6-2 or TRBV6-3 and TRBJ2-7, with 8 positions matching TRBD1. CDR3 length: 14 residues. Germline V gene sequence: CDR1 MNHEY, CDR2 SVGEGT. Trimming at V came to 5 bases and at J to 0 bases, leaving 3 bases not matched to a gene. The CDR3, as DNA: TGTGCCAGCAGTAGGACAGGGACCTCCTACGAGCAGTACGTC. It codes for CASSRTGTSYEQYV.

The genes are TRBV19 and TRBJ1-1; 7 nucleotides agree with TRBD1. This CDR3 is 14 amino acids long. After removal of 3 bases from V and 8 bases from J, the junction contained 9 bases not matched to a gene. Per the germline V gene, CDR1 is LNHDA and CDR2 is SQIVND (reference sequence). In DNA form, the CDR3 reads TGTGCCAGTAGTATGGGAACAGGGGCCCGAGAAGCTTTCTTT. Translated: CASSMGTGAREAFF.

This clone was counted between two and nine times. The rearrangement links TRBV5-1 to TRBJ1-6; D is undetermined. This CDR3 contains 14 residues. Trimming stripped 0 bases from V and 10 bases from J, with 11 bases between. CDR1 and CDR2 (germline): SGHRS, YFSETQ. The CDR3 region is CASSLVGPSSPLHF. The CDR3 DNA sequence: TGCGCCAGCAGCTTGGTAGGGCCTTCATCACCCCTCCACTTT. Complete variable domain (other parts from reference TRBV5-1 and TRBJ1-6): KAGVTQTPRYLIKTRGQQVTLSCSPISGHRSVSWYQQTPGQGLQFLFEYFSETQRNKGNFPGRFSGRQFSNSRSEMNVSTLELGDSALYLCASSLVGPSSPLHFGNGTRLTVT.

V and J are TRBV5-1 and TRBJ1-5; D ambiguous. The V end lost 4 bases, the J end lost 6 bases, and 23 bases lay between the germline ends. The CDR3 extends over 17 amino acids. Germline V gene lookup returns CDR1 SGHRS and CDR2 YFSETQ. CDR3: CASSPPGPEPSRQPQHF. CDR3 DNA: TGCGCCAGCAGCCCCCCGGGCCCGGAACCCAGTCGTCAGCCCCAGCATTTT. The entire variable domain, with the rest obtained from reference TRBV5-1 and TRBJ1-5, is as follows: KAGVTQTPRYLIKTRGQQVTLSCSPISGHRSVSWYQQTPGQGLQFLFEYFSETQRNKGNFPGRFSGRQFSNSRSEMNVSTLELGDSALYLCASSPPGPEPSRQPQHFGDGTRLSIL.

Only a few counts were recorded for this clone. V usage is TRBV20-1 and J usage is TRBJ1-3; no clear D gene. The CDR3 length is 13 residues. Deletions cut 3 bases from V and 0 bases from J, with 6 bases between. CDR1 and CDR2 from the germline V gene are DFQATT and SNEGSKA (reference sequence). This CDR3 is CSASRPSGNTIYF. In nucleotides, the CDR3 is TGCAGTGCTAGTCGGCCCTCTGGAAACACCATATATTTT.